Each of the 8 T cell receptor beta chains below was sequenced from the same sample in a study of blood T cell repertoires in COVID-19. TCRdb's table, derived via immunoSEQ multiplex PCR, lists solely in-frame clones and lacks some. The sample has a few hundred thousand clones, more than 75% seen once. The source material was peripheral blood. These receptors all stem from a woman aged 70-85 years with COVID-19, enrolled during active disease.

This chain joins TRBV28 and TRBJ2-1, with TRBD2 as a possible D gene (5 bases). Germline V gene lookup returns CDR1 MDHEN and CDR2 SYDVKM. Trimming took off 2 bases at V and 8 bases at J, with 10 bases between the two ends. The CDR3 is 13 amino acids. CDR3 region: CASSLLAVHEQFF. In nucleotides, the CDR3 is TGTGCCAGCAGTTTACTAGCTGTCCATGAGCAGTTCTTC.

This chain connects TRBV10-3 to TRBJ1-5; D gene ambiguous. V was clipped by 3 bases and J by 7 bases, with 10 bases between them. This CDR3 has 13 amino acids. Germline V lookup: CDR1 ENHRY, CDR2 SYGVKD. In nucleotides, the CDR3 is TGTGCCATCAGTGACGTTTACAGCCAGCCCCAGCATTTT. It codes for CAISDVYSQPQHF.

The genes are TRBV9 and TRBJ1-1; 8 positions agree with TRBD1. Germline V gene lookup returns CDR1 SGDLS and CDR2 YYNGEE. V shed 4 bases and J 4 bases; nucleotides not matched to a gene: 6. This CDR3 is built from 14 residues. The CDR3 bases are TGTGCCAGCAGCCTGCTGGGACAGGTCACTGAAGCTTTCTTT. Translating it yields CASSLLGQVTEAFF.

The CDR3 is CASSSEGQGVYGYTF. As DNA, the CDR3 is TGTGCCAGCAGTTCGGAGGGACAGGGTGTATATGGCTACACCTTC. The chain uses TRBV6-5 and TRBJ1-2, with 9 bases aligning to TRBD1. With V trimmed by 4 bases and J by 5 bases, 8 bases remained unmatched. The CDR3 sequence is 15 residues long. CDR1 MNHEY and CDR2 SVGAGI come from the germline V gene.

The gene calls are TRBV27 and TRBJ2-1; 9 bases match TRBD2. Germline values: CDR1 MNHEY, CDR2 SMNVEV (reference sequence). Trimming removed 6 bases from V and 3 bases from J; junction bases left unmatched: 9. CDR3 length: 16 amino acids. CDR3 sequence: CASRLGGLASYNEQFF. CDR3 nucleotides: TGTGCCAGCAGGCTGGGCGGACTAGCGAGCTACAATGAGCAGTTCTTC.

This chain joins TRBV28 and TRBJ2-1; 9 bases line up with TRBD1. Trimming took 6 bases from V and 8 from J; bases not matched to a gene: 8. There are 14 residues in the CDR3. CDR1 is MDHEN, CDR2 SYDVKM, per germline. CDR3 coding DNA: TGTGCCAGCAGATCTACAGGGGGCGCGGATGAGCAGTTCTTC. Protein product: CASRSTGGADEQFF.

V gene TRBV19 combines with J gene TRBJ1-5, with a weak D call TRBD1 (5 bases). The CDR3 runs 15 residues. Looked up from germline, CDR1 is LNHDA and CDR2 is SQIVND (reference sequence). Deletions cut 5 bases from V and 3 bases from J, with 14 bases between. The CDR3 sequence is CASSPLGGSNQPQHF. The CDR3 DNA reads TGTGCCAGTAGTCCCCTTGGGGGGTCCAATCAGCCCCAGCATTTT.

This chain links TRBV6-8 with TRBJ2-3, with TRBD1 matching 7 bases. Germline CDR1 MNHGY, CDR2 SAAAGT. J gave up 2 bases and V 6 bases, and 8 bases lay outside the gene matches. The CDR3 spans 15 residues. This CDR3 reads CASSSQGEVTDTQYF. CDR3 sequence (DNA): TGTGCCAGCAGCTCGCAGGGGGAAGTCACAGATACGCAGTATTTT.